This T cell receptor (beta chain) comes out of a study of blood T cell repertoires in COVID-19. This clone was counted a few times. This CDR3 region has 15 residues. V shed 1 base, J shed 4 bases, and the junction held 5 bases outside the gene matches. Germline lookup yields CDR1 SGHDN and CDR2 FVKESK. The data were produced by immunoSEQ multiplex PCR, yet TCRdb's version contains in-frame clones alone and is incomplete. The sample has about 140,000 clones, roughly 80% seen once. What was sequenced was peripheral blood. V gene TRBV14 combines with J gene TRBJ1-2; 8 bases map to TRBD1. The TCR comes from a middle-aged man with acute or convalescent COVID-19. As DNA, the CDR3 is TGTGCCAGCAGCCAAGCTCCAGGGGGCGGCTATGGCTACACCTTC. Translating it yields CASSQAPGGGYGYTF.